A single sample gave rise to the 29 T cell receptor beta chains below, sequenced in a study of metastatic and nonmetastatic thyroid tumors. With MiXCR, TCRdb reprocessed the PCR reads. This table holds under 75,000 clones, 15% to 20% found once. Every patient underwent thyroid surgery untreated. The specimen was blood. Source of these receptors: a female donor with papillary thyroid cancer or a benign thyroid nodule (not recorded which). Some clones in this sample may be carry-over from other donors' samples.

CDR3 sequence: CASSLAGEGYEQYF. In DNA form, the CDR3 reads TGTGCCAGCAGCTTAGCGGGAGAAGGCTACGAGCAGTACTTC. The V call is TRBV11-2, the J call TRBJ2-7; tentatively, D is TRBD2 (6 bases). The V end lost 1 base, the J end lost 3 bases, and 10 bases lay between the germline ends. Germline CDR1 reads SGHAT; CDR2 reads FQNNGV. The CDR3 has 14 amino acids.

This clone was seen many times. The chain has TRBV12-3 or TRBV12-4 and TRBJ2-1; 7 bases map to TRBD2. This CDR3 is 16 amino acids long. V lost 8 bases, J lost 8 bases, and 18 bases stayed unmatched. The CDR3 reads CASGWGGGGPSYEQFF. CDR3 nucleotide sequence: TGTGCCAGCGGTTGGGGGGGGGGAGGGCCCTCCTATGAGCAGTTCTTC.

The sample holds many counts of this clone. Other DNA sequences in this sample translate to the same CDR3. The genes are TRBV9 and TRBJ2-1; D may be TRBD2 (6 bases). CDR3 length: 14 residues. Per the germline V gene, CDR1 is SGDLS and CDR2 is YYNGEE. The V end was cut by 6 bases, the J end by 6 bases, with 16 bases between. The CDR3 protein is CASTGLRTTNEQFF. CDR3 bases: TGTGCCAGCACTGGACTACGGACTACCAATGAGCAGTTCTTC.

This clone was counted at least ten times. The chain joins TRBV24-1 to TRBJ2-7; 7 positions agree with TRBD1. V shed 2 bases and J 3 bases; nucleotides not matched to a gene: 6. CDR3 length equals 15 residues. Germline lookup yields CDR1 KGHDR and CDR2 SFDVKD. The CDR3 is CATSDSMDRHYEQYF. Here the CDR3 DNA reads TGTGCCACCAGTGATTCCATGGACAGGCACTACGAGCAGTACTTC.

The table lists this clone with many counts. V is TRBV29-1 and J is TRBJ2-1; TRBD1 or TRBD2 may be the D gene (5 bases each). From germline, CDR1 is SQVTM and CDR2 ANQGSEA. Trimming pared 7 bases from V and 8 bases from J, leaving 12 bases between. CDR3 length: 11 residues. The CDR3 is CSGGTDYEQFF. DNA for the CDR3: TGCAGCGGGGGGACGGACTATGAGCAGTTCTTC.

This clone was recorded at least ten times. The chain uses TRBV20-1 and TRBJ2-1; unclear D gene. Germline CDR1 and CDR2: DFQATT and SNEGSKA (reference sequence). The CDR3 has 10 amino acids. With 3 bases removed from V and 8 bases from J, the gap between germline ends came to 5 bases. The CDR3 loop is CSASLHEQFF. As DNA, the CDR3 is TGCAGTGCTAGCTTACATGAGCAGTTCTTC.

In this sample, this clone turned up a few times. This chain connects TRBV6-1 to TRBJ2-7; TRBD2 might be the D (7 bases). Per germline, CDR1 MNHNS and CDR2 SASEGT. This CDR3 spans 15 amino acids. Trimming removed 4 bases from V and 4 bases from J, with 17 bases in between. The CDR3 nucleotides read TGTGCCAGCAGTGGGGGGGGCCCCCTAAATTACGAGCAGTACTTC. The encoded protein is CASSGGGPLNYEQYF.

This clone was found many times. The J gene is TRBJ2-5, the V gene TRBV18, with 8 bases fitting TRBD1. Germline-derived CDR1 and CDR2 are KGHSH and LQKENI. Losses at the gene ends were 2 bases for V and 7 bases for J; bases not matched to a gene: 9. This CDR3 is 15 amino acids long. The chain's CDR3 is CASSPSGTGDMTQYF. Written as DNA, the CDR3 is TGTGCCAGCTCACCATCCGGGACAGGAGATATGACCCAGTACTTC.

At least ten counts were recorded for this clone. This sequence joins TRBV30 and TRBJ2-7, with TRBD2 identical over 7 bases. Germline CDR1 and CDR2: GTSNPN and SVGIG (reference sequence). The V gene end was trimmed by 1 base and the J gene end by 4 bases; junction bases not matched to a gene: 7. The CDR3 length is 14 residues. The CDR3 sequence is CAWSGRGRVYEQYF. The CDR3 nucleotides read TGTGCCTGGAGTGGACGTGGGAGGGTTTACGAGCAGTACTTC.

This clone was observed at least ten times. The chain employs TRBV4-1 and TRBJ2-2; a weak D match, TRBD2 (6 bases). Germline V gene sequence: CDR1 MGHRA, CDR2 YSYEKL. CDR3 length: 15 amino acids. The germline V and J ends were trimmed by 2 bases and 7 bases, with 14 bases remaining between them. CDR3 sequence (DNA): TGCGCCAGCAGCCAACCATGGGACTTTTACGGGGAGCTGTTTTTT. Translation: CASSQPWDFYGELFF.

The chain combines TRBV10-3 with TRBJ2-7; 7 bases align to TRBD2. Germline values: CDR1 ENHRY, CDR2 SYGVKD. V lost 10 bases to trimming and J lost 0 bases; unmatched junction nucleotides: 3. This CDR3 has 12 amino acids. The CDR3 nucleotides read TGTGCCACACAGCGGGGCTCCTACGAGCAGTACTTC. This sequence encodes CATQRGSYEQYF.

The rearrangement joins TRBV19 to TRBJ1-1; TRBD1 agrees at 9 bases. The V gene end was trimmed by 7 bases and the J gene end by 2 bases; junction bases not matched to a gene: 11. Germline lookup yields CDR1 LNHDA and CDR2 SQIVND (reference sequence). The length of the CDR3 is 16 residues. The chain's CDR3 is CASILLNRGHNTEAFF. The CDR3 DNA is TGTGCCAGTATTTTACTGAACAGGGGGCATAACACTGAAGCTTTCTTT.

This clone has ten or more counts. The chain combines TRBV3-1 with TRBJ1-2, with TRBD1 matching over 7 bases. The ends lost 6 bases at V and 4 bases at J; junction bases unmatched: 11. The CDR3 consists of 15 residues. The germline V gene encodes CDR1 LGHDT and CDR2 YNNKEL (reference sequence). The CDR3 bases are TGTGCCAGCAGAAAAGACCGTTCAGGGGGCTATGGCTACACCTTC. Translated, it gives CASRKDRSGGYGYTF.

The chain carries TRBV11-2 and TRBJ2-6; the D gene is possibly TRBD2 (6 bases). CDR1 and CDR2 (germline): SGHAT, FQNNGV. Trimming took off 2 bases at V and 2 bases at J, with 7 bases between the two ends. This CDR3 region has 15 residues. In nucleotides, the CDR3 is TGTGCCAGCAGCTTAACGGGAGCTGGGGCCAACGTCCTGACTTTC. Encoded protein: CASSLTGAGANVLTF. The full variable domain, with the rest looked up from reference TRBV11-2 and TRBJ2-6, is EAGVAQSPRYKIIEKRQSVAFWCNPISGHATLYWYQQILGQGPKLLIQFQNNGVVDDSQLPKDRFSAERLKGVDSTLKIQPAKLEDSAVYLCASSLTGAGANVLTFGAGSRLTVL.

The table lists this clone with many counts. This sequence joins TRBV3-1 and TRBJ2-3, with 11 bases that match TRBD2. J gave up 3 bases and V 2 bases, and 1 base lay outside the gene matches. CDR3 length: 15 residues. Germline V gene lookup returns CDR1 LGHDT and CDR2 YNNKEL (reference sequence). The CDR3 DNA reads as TGTGCCAGCAGCCAAACTAGCGGGAGTACAGATACGCAGTATTTT. Encoded protein: CASSQTSGSTDTQYF.

The rearrangement joins TRBV19 to TRBJ2-2, with no clear D. V shed 3 bases and J shed 7 bases, with 15 bases lying between them. CDR3 size: 15 residues. Germline-derived CDR1 and CDR2 are LNHDA and SQIVND (reference sequence). The DNA for the CDR3 is TGTGCCAGTAGTATTTATGGGTTTTTGGGCGGGGAGCTGTTTTTT. This codes for CASSIYGFLGGELFF.

This clone was recorded many times. This chain links TRBV5-1 with TRBJ1-1; no definite D call. Trimming took 5 bases from V and 1 from J, leaving 12 bases between them. The CDR3 contains 14 residues. Germline V gene data show CDR1 as SGHRS and CDR2 as YFSETQ. CDR3 region: CASSRQSSNTEAFF. The DNA of the CDR3 is TGCGCCAGCAGTAGGCAGAGTTCGAACACTGAAGCTTTCTTT.

This clone was counted many times. V is TRBV24-1 and J is TRBJ2-2, with 9 bases fitting TRBD1. Per germline, CDR1 KGHDR and CDR2 SFDVKD. The CDR3 length is 18 residues. Unmatched junction bases numbered 11, after V lost 3 bases and J lost 4 bases. CDR3 residues: CATSDRTGGLDVTGELFF. CDR3 DNA sequence: TGTGCCACCAGTGATCGAACAGGGGGCCTTGATGTCACCGGGGAGCTGTTTTTT.

This clone was recorded many times. The chain recombines TRBV5-6 with TRBJ2-7; 10 bases map to TRBD2. Germline V lookup: CDR1 SGHDT, CDR2 YYEEEE. The CDR3 consists of 13 residues. With 7 bases clipped from V and 4 bases from J, the junction kept 5 bases outside the gene matches. In nucleotides, the CDR3 is TGTGCCAGCCTTCGGACTAGCGGATACGAGCAGTACTTC. Protein product: CASLRTSGYEQYF.

This clone was seen many times. CDR3 sequence (DNA): TGTGCCAGCGGGAGCTACGGGGGAGCTAATGAAAAACTGTTTTTT. This gives the protein CASGSYGGANEKLFF. The gene calls are TRBV12-3 or TRBV12-4 and TRBJ1-4, with D perhaps TRBD1 (5 bases). This CDR3 contains 15 residues. Trimming took 8 bases from V and 3 from J, leaving 16 bases between them.

The chain recombines TRBV30 with TRBJ2-1; D remains ambiguous. The CDR3 covers 11 residues. With 4 bases removed from V and 13 bases from J, the gap between germline ends came to 14 bases. Germline V gives CDR1 GTSNPN, CDR2 SVGIG (reference sequence). CDR3: CAWTTHRNQFF. The CDR3 DNA sequence: TGTGCCTGGACGACCCATAGGAACCAGTTCTTC.

At least ten counts were recorded for this clone. The CDR3 loop is CASSFPAGGITDTQYF. For the CDR3, the DNA is TGTGCCAGCAGTTTTCCTGCGGGAGGGATCACAGATACGCAGTATTTT. The chain is built from TRBV12-3 or TRBV12-4 and TRBJ2-3; 9 bases map to TRBD2. This CDR3 has 16 amino acids. V shed 3 bases, J shed 2 bases, and the junction held 6 bases outside the gene matches.

This clone was counted many times. The chain is built from TRBV9 and TRBJ2-1; D is uncertain. CDR3 length equals 14 residues. Germline values: CDR1 SGDLS, CDR2 YYNGEE. V was shortened by 0 bases and J by 8 bases, with 12 bases between the two germline ends. The CDR3: CASSVEGDWDEQFF. The CDR3 bases are TGTGCCAGCAGCGTAGAAGGAGACTGGGATGAGCAGTTCTTC. Full variable domain (missing parts from reference TRBV9 and TRBJ2-1): DSGVTQTPKHLITATGQRVTLRCSPRSGDLSVYWYQQSLDQGLQFLIQYYNGEERAKGNILERFSAQQFPDLHSELNLSSLELGDSALYFCASSVEGDWDEQFFGPGTRLTVL.

The chain combines TRBV6-1 with TRBJ2-7; D is ambiguous. The CDR3 is made up of 16 amino acids. The V gene's germline CDR1 is MNHNS and CDR2 SASEGT. V was cut by 6 bases and J by 6 bases, with 24 bases left in between. The CDR3 DNA sequence: TGTGCCAGCAGGCGGCCATCAAATTCACCATCAGCCGAGCAGTACTTC. This codes for CASRRPSNSPSAEQYF.

Many counts were recorded for this clone. The chain joins TRBV11-2 to TRBJ2-5; 14 bases fit TRBD2. The CDR3 loop spans 17 amino acids. Germline trimming cut 4 bases from V and 4 bases from J; bases unmatched to any gene: 8. Germline assignment: CDR1 SGHAT and CDR2 FQNNGV. The CDR3 DNA is TGTGCCAGCAGCTCAGGGACTAGCGGGAGCGTCATAGAGACCCAGTACTTC. Amino acid sequence: CASSSGTSGSVIETQYF.

There are a few counts of this clone. The V and J genes are TRBV7-9 and TRBJ1-1; D remains ambiguous. This CDR3 has 12 residues. The V gene lost 3 bases and the J gene lost 6 bases, with 8 bases spanning the gap. Germline V CDR1 and CDR2: SEHNR, FQNEAQ (reference sequence). CDR3 sequence reads: CASSLETAEAFF. DNA for the CDR3: TGTGCCAGCAGCTTGGAAACAGCTGAAGCTTTCTTT.

This clone was detected ten times or more. The chain carries TRBV24-1 and TRBJ1-2, with 7 bases fitting TRBD1. V dropped 7 bases and J dropped 1; count of bases not matched to a gene: 11. Germline V gene sequence: CDR1 KGHDR, CDR2 SFDVKD. The CDR3 length is 16 residues. The chain's CDR3 is CATSPDGGGRNYGYTF. The CDR3, as DNA: TGTGCCACCAGCCCAGACGGAGGGGGCCGTAACTATGGCTACACCTTC.

In this sample, this clone turned up many times. The J gene is TRBJ1-5, the V gene TRBV19, with D possibly matching TRBD1 (5 bases). Trimming pared 5 bases from V and 3 bases from J, leaving 11 bases between. Per the germline V gene, CDR1 is LNHDA and CDR2 is SQIVND (reference sequence). This CDR3 spans 14 amino acids. This CDR3 reads CASSATTDNQPQHF. CDR3 DNA: TGTGCCAGTAGTGCGACGACAGACAATCAGCCCCAGCATTTT.

This clone occurred a few times. The chain employs TRBV6-1 and TRBJ1-2; 8 bases match TRBD1. Trimming took 6 bases from V and 2 from J; bases not matched to a gene: 8. Germline V gene data show CDR1 as MNHNS and CDR2 as SASEGT. The CDR3 length is 15 residues. CDR3 in DNA: TGTGCCAGCAGGTTAACGACAGGGGAGAACTATGGCTACACCTTC. Its protein product is CASRLTTGENYGYTF.